These 25 T cell receptor beta chains originate from one sample sequenced in a study of human thymus T cells. Sequencing was performed with immunoSEQ multiplex PCR; in TCRdb, only in-frame clones are kept and a portion is missing. The data hold 40,000 to 55,000 clones, with approximately 95% observed a single time. Source material: blood. Every receptor here comes from a boy under two years old with a congenital heart defect but otherwise immunologically healthy.

This chain uses TRBV7-3 with TRBJ2-3, with D perhaps matching TRBD1 (6 bases). Between the trimmed V and J ends, which lost 2 bases and 5 bases, there was a span of 11 bases. This CDR3 is built from 14 residues. CDR1 SGHTA and CDR2 FQGTGA come from the germline V gene. CDR3: CASSLLGAGDTQYF. In DNA form, the CDR3 reads TGTGCCAGCAGCTTATTGGGGGCGGGAGATACGCAGTATTTT.

This chain connects TRBV20-1 to TRBJ2-5; D possibly uses TRBD1 or TRBD2 (5 bases each). Trimming removed 4 bases at V and 4 bases at J, with 7 bases between. This CDR3 contains 11 residues. CDR1 and CDR2 from the germline V gene are DFQATT and SNEGSKA (reference sequence). CDR3 nucleotide sequence: TGCAGTGCTAATGGGGGAGAGACCCAGTACTTC. Protein sequence: CSANGGETQYF.

The rearrangement joins TRBV12-1 to TRBJ2-2; TRBD2, the table's D call, lacks a check against the DNA. TRBV12-1 is tagged as a pseudogene. The CDR3 covers 12 residues. CDR3 residues: CASSFLTGELFF. CDR3 nucleotide sequence: TGTGCCAGCAGCTTTCTAACCGGGGAGCTGTTTTTT.

The chain has TRBV5-1 and TRBJ2-3; 9 bases fit TRBD1. V trimming: 4 bases; J trimming: 4 bases; junction bases outside the gene matches: 4. This CDR3 has 14 amino acids. Germline-derived CDR1 and CDR2 are SGHRS and YFSETQ. CDR3 sequence: CASSPGQGSDTQYF. CDR3 sequence (DNA): TGCGCCAGCAGCCCGGGACAGGGATCAGATACGCAGTATTTT.

The chain is built from TRBV27 and TRBJ2-3; TRBD2 agrees at 10 bases. The V segment lost 2 bases and the J segment 2 bases; nucleotides outside the gene matches: 4. Per the germline V gene, CDR1 is MNHEY and CDR2 is SMNVEV (reference sequence). The CDR3 consists of 16 residues. The CDR3 sequence: CASSLGAGGNTDTQYF. CDR3 in DNA: TGTGCCAGCAGTTTAGGAGCGGGGGGGAACACAGATACGCAGTATTTT.

The chain has TRBV28 and TRBJ2-5, with a tentative D call TRBD2 (5 bases). V shed 6 bases and J shed 1 base, with 12 bases lying between them. The germline V gene encodes CDR1 MDHEN and CDR2 SYDVKM. This CDR3 has 14 amino acids. The CDR3 nucleotides are TGTGCCAGCAGACGGACTGCGGCCCAAGAGACCCAGTACTTC. Residues: CASRRTAAQETQYF.

The CDR3: CATKSLAGGTDTQYF. The CDR3 DNA sequence: TGCGCCACCAAGTCTCTAGCGGGGGGTACAGATACGCAGTATTTT. This chain joins TRBV5-1 and TRBJ2-3, with 11 nucleotides matching TRBD2. The junction had 9 bases not matched to a gene; V was cut back by 9 bases and J by 3 bases. Germline lookup yields CDR1 SGHRS and CDR2 YFSETQ. The CDR3 spans 15 residues.

The chain uses TRBV11-1 and TRBJ2-7; 9 nucleotides line up with TRBD1. Germline V CDR1 and CDR2: SGHAT, FQDESV (reference sequence). This CDR3 is 13 amino acids long. Unmatched junction bases numbered 4, after V lost 5 bases and J lost 5 bases. The CDR3: CASSVDRGDEQYF. DNA for the CDR3: TGTGCCAGCAGCGTTGACAGGGGGGACGAGCAGTACTTC. The full variable domain, with the rest looked up from reference TRBV11-1 and TRBJ2-7, is EAEVAQSPRYKITEKSQAVAFWCDPISGHATLYWYRQILGQGPELLVQFQDESVVDDSQLPKDRFSAERLKGVDSTLKIQPAELGDSAMYLCASSVDRGDEQYFGPGTRLTVT.

This clone was counted once. The V and J genes are TRBV5-6 and TRBJ2-7; the match to TRBD2 covers 12 bases. The CDR3 is made up of 14 amino acids. The V and J ends lost 3 bases and 4 bases, in that order; junction bases with no gene match: 2. CDR1 is SGHDT, CDR2 YYEEEE, per germline. The CDR3 spells CASSSGLAGYEQYF. The CDR3, as DNA: TGTGCCAGCAGCTCTGGACTAGCGGGGTACGAGCAGTACTTC.

The CDR3 DNA is TGTGCCAGCAGCCGTCAGGCCCCGGAAGAAGGCGCTGGAAACACCATATATTTT. This translates into CASSRQAPEEGAGNTIYF. This chain connects TRBV27 to TRBJ1-3; D is uncertain. CDR1 and CDR2 (germline): MNHEY, SMNVEV (reference sequence). V dropped 6 bases and J dropped 2 bases, with 23 bases sitting between them. The CDR3 is 18 residues long.

The chain is built from TRBV7-2 and TRBJ1-2, with D maybe TRBD1 (5 bases). This CDR3 is 14 amino acids long. Per the germline V gene, CDR1 is SGHTA and CDR2 is FQGNSA. The V end lost 4 bases, the J end lost 0 bases, and 9 bases lay between the germline ends. CDR3 amino acids: CASSWDWTNYGYTF. The DNA of the CDR3 is TGTGCCAGCAGCTGGGACTGGACTAACTATGGCTACACCTTC.

V is TRBV4-1 and J is TRBJ1-6; no definite D call. This CDR3 is built from 15 residues. Germline CDR1 is MGHRA and CDR2 is YSYEKL. V was shortened by 4 bases and J by 8 bases, with 15 bases between the two germline ends. The DNA of the CDR3 is TGCGCCAGCAGCCGAGGTCCGGGCCCCTATTCACCCCTCCACTTT. This gives the protein CASSRGPGPYSPLHF.

This clone is a singleton in its sample. Its ends do not fully match the called genes, so a read error is possible. This sequence joins TRBV4-2 and TRBJ2-3, with D perhaps TRBD2 (5 bases). Looked up from germline, CDR1 is LGHNA and CDR2 is YNFKEQ. This CDR3 region has 14 residues. The CDR3 reads CASSLTSTSSDPGF. CDR3 nucleotide sequence: TGTGCCAGCAGCCTCACGTCTACTAGTAGCGACCCTGGTTTT.

The chain joins TRBV7-9 to TRBJ1-1; 9 bases match TRBD1. Germline V gives CDR1 SEHNR, CDR2 FQNEAQ (reference sequence). V was pared by 6 bases and J by 6 bases, with 8 bases of the junction left unmatched. The CDR3 is 14 residues long. As DNA, the CDR3 is TGTGCCAGCAGGGGACAGGGACTCGGACCTGAAGCTTTCTTT. Translated, it gives CASRGQGLGPEAFF.

The chain combines TRBV2 with TRBJ1-5; no firm D call. Germline V lookup: CDR1 SNHLY, CDR2 FYNNEI. This CDR3 is built from 12 residues. The V end lost 3 bases, the J end lost 2 bases, and 2 bases lay between the germline ends. The CDR3 DNA is TGTGCCAGCAGTGAGGGCAATCAGCCCCAGCATTTT. Protein sequence: CASSEGNQPQHF.

The V and J genes are TRBV6-6 and TRBJ1-5, with unresolved D. Germline V gene sequence: CDR1 MNHNY, CDR2 SVGAGI (reference sequence). The CDR3 runs to 15 residues. Deletions cut 2 bases from V and 0 bases from J, with 8 bases between. The CDR3, as DNA: TGTGCCAGCAGTTACAGCGTTAATAGCAATCAGCCCCAGCATTTT. Amino acids: CASSYSVNSNQPQHF.

This clone appeared once. The genes are TRBV9 and TRBJ2-1; D may be TRBD2 (6 bases). The V end lost 3 bases, the J end lost 0 bases, and 10 bases lay between the germline ends. The CDR3 consists of 15 residues. Germline CDR1 reads SGDLS; CDR2 reads YYNGEE. The CDR3 spells CASSAGSSSYNEQFF. The CDR3 DNA reads as TGTGCCAGCAGCGCCGGGAGTTCCTCCTACAATGAGCAGTTCTTC.

The chain is built from TRBV7-2 and TRBJ2-2; 8 bases align to TRBD2. The germline CDR1 and CDR2 sequences are SGHTA and FQGNSA. With V trimmed by 5 bases and J by 5 bases, 7 bases remained unmatched. The CDR3 is 15 residues long. The CDR3 region is CASSAVAGITGELFF. The CDR3 nucleotides are TGTGCCAGCAGCGCGGTAGCGGGAATTACCGGGGAGCTGTTTTTT.

The genes are TRBV5-6 and TRBJ2-7, with TRBD2 matching 12 bases. The CDR3 runs 15 residues. V shed 1 base and J 3 bases; nucleotides not matched to a gene: 2. Per the germline V gene, CDR1 is SGHDT and CDR2 is YYEEEE. CDR3 bases: TGTGCCAGCAGCTTGACTAGCGGGGGGCTCTACGAGCAGTACTTC. It is translated as CASSLTSGGLYEQYF.

The V and J genes are TRBV7-2 and TRBJ2-1; D gene uncertain. V dropped 3 bases and J dropped 7 bases, with 7 bases sitting between them. The length of the CDR3 is 12 residues. Germline CDR1 SGHTA, CDR2 FQGNSA. CDR3 loop: CASSFLKNEQFF. In DNA form, the CDR3 reads TGTGCCAGCAGCTTCCTAAAAAATGAGCAGTTCTTC.

This chain joins TRBV11-1 and TRBJ2-5; 12 bases agree with TRBD2. V trimming: 0 bases; J trimming: 0 bases; junction bases outside the gene matches: 2. The CDR3 spans 17 residues. From germline, CDR1 is SGHAT and CDR2 FQDESV (reference sequence). The DNA of the CDR3 is TGTGCCAGCAGCTTAGCAGGACTAGCGGGGTACCAAGAGACCCAGTACTTC. Its translation is CASSLAGLAGYQETQYF.

This chain connects TRBV7-2 to TRBJ2-3; D is unresolved. V dropped 3 bases and J dropped 3 bases, with 10 bases sitting between them. This CDR3 comprises 14 residues. CDR1 SGHTA and CDR2 FQGNSA come from the germline V gene. CDR3 residues: CASSLALSTDTQYF. CDR3 nucleotide sequence: TGTGCCAGCAGCTTGGCCCTCTCAACAGATACGCAGTATTTT. Complete variable domain (other parts from reference TRBV7-2 and TRBJ2-3): GAGVSQSPSNKVTEKGKDVELRCDPISGHTALYWYRQSLGQGLEFLIYFQGNSAPDKSGLPSDRFSAERTGGSVSTLTIQRTQQEDSAVYLCASSLALSTDTQYFGPGTRLTVL.

The V gene is TRBV5-6, the J gene TRBJ2-4; either TRBD1 or TRBD2 may fit D (6 bases each). Germline V gene sequence: CDR1 SGHDT, CDR2 YYEEEE. V lost 0 bases to trimming and J lost 3 bases, with 10 bases between them. There are 15 residues in the CDR3. The chain's CDR3 is CASSLAGGGKNIQYF. CDR3 nucleotides: TGTGCCAGCAGCTTGGCCGGGGGCGGCAAAAACATTCAGTACTTC.

The table lists this clone with a count of one. This chain links TRBV11-2 with TRBJ2-7; D uncertain. Trimming took off 0 bases at V and 6 bases at J, with 3 bases between the two ends. This CDR3 comprises 11 residues. Germline V lookup: CDR1 SGHAT, CDR2 FQNNGV. The CDR3 nucleotides are TGTGCCAGCAGCTTAGAAGGCGAGCAGTACTTC. Translated, it gives CASSLEGEQYF. Full variable domain (missing parts from reference TRBV11-2 and TRBJ2-7): EAGVAQSPRYKIIEKRQSVAFWCNPISGHATLYWYQQILGQGPKLLIQFQNNGVVDDSQLPKDRFSAERLKGVDSTLKIQPAKLEDSAVYLCASSLEGEQYFGPGTRLTVT.

The J gene is TRBJ2-1, the V gene TRBV25-1; D remains ambiguous. V gave up 5 bases and J gave up 7 bases, with 18 bases separating them. Germline CDR1 and CDR2: MGHDK and SYGVNS. The CDR3 has 15 amino acids. The CDR3 DNA is TGTGCCAGCAGTCCCCTTTCGGCCAGCGAGAATGAGCAGTTCTTC. Its protein product is CASSPLSASENEQFF. Filled out from reference TRBV25-1 and TRBJ2-1, the complete variable domain reads EADIYQTPRYLVIGTGKKITLECSQTMGHDKMYWYQQDPGMELHLIHYSYGVNSTEKGDLSSESTVSRIRTEHFPLTLESARPSHTSQYLCASSPLSASENEQFFGPGTRLTVL.